This T cell receptor (beta chain) was recorded in a study of vaccination and CD4 T cells after COVID-19. With the Oncomine TCR Beta short-read assay, DNA from cultured CD4+ T cells was sequenced. MiXCR, run by TCRdb on the PCR reads, gives a single entry per CDR3 protein. The sample lists about 9,900 distinct CDR3 sequences; about 33% were seen once. Described treatment: approximately nine-day PBMC culture with coronavirus spike peptide pools or control peptides (ViraFEST assay). One should note that the unexposed donor's CD4+ T cells were collected before the COVID-19 pandemic (2011-2018). ViraFEST expanded antigen-specific T cells with peptide pools, then sequenced TCRs. V was trimmed by 3 bases and J by 6 bases, leaving 12 bases between them. The germline gives CDR1 ENHRY, CDR2 SYGVKD. This CDR3 region has 14 residues. In regard to this clonotype: Its antigen is unknown.

Input material: CD4+ T cells from blood, cultured in vitro. The V call is TRBV10-3, the J call TRBJ2-1, with D perhaps matching TRBD1 (5 bases). This sequence was found in a human donor in good health. The CDR3 here is CAISERVGANEQFF. CDR3 DNA: TGTGCCATCAGTGAACGGGTTGGGGCCAATGAGCAGTTCTTC.